Following are 12 T cell receptor beta chains from one sample sequenced in a study of cytomegalovirus exposure and HLA in healthy donors. The PCR made use of 60 Vbeta and 13 Jbeta primers. Only in-frame clones appear in the TCRdb table, and some are missing; sequencing was by immunoSEQ multiplex PCR. Of around 150,000 clones in the sample, roughly 63% were seen once. The sequenced sample consisted of PBMCs. The receptor source for this set is a woman between 55 and 75 years old in good health and CMV-seropositive.

The rearrangement links TRBV6-5 to TRBJ1-1; no clear D gene. The germline V gene has CDR1 MNHEY and CDR2 SVGAGI. V lost 5 bases to trimming and J lost 6 bases, with 10 bases between them. There are 12 residues in the CDR3. CDR3 DNA: TGTGCCAGCAGTCGCCTCGGGGCTGAAGCTTTCTTT. Encoded protein: CASSRLGAEAFF.

V is TRBV29-1 and J is TRBJ2-7; 8 bases line up with TRBD1. The CDR3 covers 13 residues. Trimming at V came to 8 bases and at J to 0 bases, leaving 6 bases not matched to a gene. The germline V gene encodes CDR1 SQVTM and CDR2 ANQGSEA. CDR3 in DNA: TGCAGCCCCCGACAGGGGAGCTCCTACGAGCAGTACTTC. Its translation is CSPRQGSSYEQYF.

Here the CDR3 reads CASSILAGGLNEQFF. The CDR3 DNA follows: TGTGCCAGCAGCATACTAGCGGGAGGGCTCAATGAGCAGTTCTTC. The chain combines TRBV7-3 with TRBJ2-1; 13 bases are a match to TRBD2. The CDR3 is made up of 15 amino acids. V lost 5 bases, J lost 6 bases, and 4 bases stayed unmatched. Germline V gene sequence: CDR1 SGHTA, CDR2 FQGTGA.

The chain is built from TRBV19 and TRBJ2-2; D is possibly TRBD2 (5 bases). Germline V gene lookup returns CDR1 LNHDA and CDR2 SQIVND (reference sequence). V was pared by 11 bases and J by 0 bases, with 19 bases between. The CDR3 spans 16 residues. The CDR3 nucleotides read TGTGCCGCGGGCCTGCTTCGGTTCGCGAACACCGGGGAGCTGTTTTTT. It codes for CAAGLLRFANTGELFF. Full variable domain (outside the CDR3, taken from reference TRBV19 and TRBJ2-2): DGGITQSPKYLFRKEGQNVTLSCEQNLNHDAMYWYRQDPGQGLRLIYYSQIVNDFQKGDIAEGYSVSREKKESFPLTVTSAQKNPTAFYLCAAGLLRFANTGELFFGEGSRLTVL.

The chain employs TRBV7-2 and TRBJ1-1; 7 nucleotides agree with TRBD1. The ends lost 2 bases at V and 5 bases at J; junction bases unmatched: 5. The length of the CDR3 is 14 residues. CDR1 and CDR2 from the germline V gene are SGHTA and FQGNSA. The CDR3 reads CASSLWSGGTEAFF. The CDR3 coding sequence is TGTGCCAGCAGCTTATGGTCAGGGGGGACTGAAGCTTTCTTT.

This rearrangement joins TRBV29-1 to TRBJ2-7, with D possibly matching TRBD2 (6 bases). CDR1 is SQVTM and CDR2 is ANQGSEA in the germline V gene. The CDR3 has 12 amino acids. The V end lost 4 bases, the J end lost 3 bases, and 10 bases lay between the germline ends. In DNA form, the CDR3 reads TGCAGCGTTGTTAGCGGCTACTACGAGCAGTACTTC. This encodes CSVVSGYYEQYF.

The chain employs TRBV5-1 and TRBJ2-5; 14 nucleotides line up with TRBD2. CDR1 is SGHRS, CDR2 YFSETQ, per germline. There are 15 residues in the CDR3. The junction had 3 bases not matched to a gene; V was cut back by 4 bases and J by 4 bases. DNA of the CDR3: TGCGCCAGCAGCGTGGGACTAGCGGGAGCAGAGACCCAGTACTTC. Its translation is CASSVGLAGAETQYF.

V usage is TRBV28 and J usage is TRBJ1-1, with D uncertain. Germline loops: CDR1 MDHEN, CDR2 SYDVKM. The CDR3 sequence is 14 residues long. V was clipped by 6 bases and J by 2 bases, with 13 bases between them. The CDR3 is CASRIATENTEAFF. The DNA for the CDR3 is TGTGCCAGCAGGATAGCGACGGAAAACACTGAAGCTTTCTTT.

This clone occurred a few times. This chain joins TRBV4-1 and TRBJ2-3; D perhaps matches TRBD2 (6 bases). This CDR3 spans 16 amino acids. Germline V gene lookup returns CDR1 MGHRA and CDR2 YSYEKL. Trimming shortened V by 0 bases and J by 2 bases, and 12 bases separated the two germline ends. This CDR3 is CASSQEGERVTDTQYF. The CDR3 DNA sequence: TGCGCCAGCAGCCAAGAGGGCGAGCGGGTCACAGATACGCAGTATTTT.

This sequence joins TRBV5-1 and TRBJ2-1; 8 nucleotides match TRBD2. From germline, CDR1 is SGHRS and CDR2 YFSETQ. The CDR3 runs 15 residues. Unmatched junction bases numbered 6, after V lost 0 bases and J lost 7 bases. CDR3 region: CASSLVGGGGNEQFF. The CDR3 bases are TGCGCCAGCAGCTTGGTCGGGGGGGGAGGGAATGAGCAGTTCTTC.

The V call is TRBV7-3, the J call TRBJ2-7; the D gene is possibly TRBD1 (5 bases). From germline, CDR1 is SGHTA and CDR2 FQGTGA. The V gene lost 2 bases and the J gene lost 8 bases, with 16 bases spanning the gap. CDR3 length equals 14 residues. CDR3 in DNA: TGTGCCAGCAGCTTACAAGCAGGGCCTACGAAGCAGTACTTC. Translating gives CASSLQAGPTKQYF.

The V and J genes are TRBV6-1 and TRBJ1-2; 7 bases fit TRBD1. CDR3 length: 12 residues. Germline lookup yields CDR1 MNHNS and CDR2 SASEGT. Trimming cost V 6 bases and J 10 bases; bases outside gene matches: 8. This CDR3 is CASSFRQGSYTF. CDR3 sequence (DNA): TGTGCCAGCAGCTTTAGACAGGGCTCCTACACCTTC.